This entry lists 19 T cell receptor beta chains sequenced from one sample in a study of T cell responses to AZD1222 COVID-19 vaccine. Libraries were prepared by immunoSEQ multiplex PCR; TCRdb keeps only in-frame clonotypes and omits some of them. The sample contains about 99,000 clones, 87% of which appear only once. The sequencing used peripheral blood, collected on day 0 of AZD1222 vaccination. These receptors originate from an adult in good health.

The gene calls are TRBV6-4 and TRBJ1-6; D is uncertain. There are 13 residues in the CDR3. The V and J ends lost 4 bases and 8 bases respectively, with 9 bases between them. Germline V CDR1 and CDR2: MRHNA, SNTAGT. The CDR3, as DNA: TGTGCCAGCAGTGCGGCTTCTGATTCACCCCTCCACTTT. Protein: CASSAASDSPLHF.

This clone was seen more than once but under ten times. The chain is built from TRBV9 and TRBJ1-6; D gene uncertain. Germline CDR1 reads SGDLS; CDR2 reads YYNGEE. V dropped 0 bases and J dropped 10 bases, with 11 bases sitting between them. CDR3 length equals 14 residues. The CDR3 DNA reads TGTGCCAGCAGCGTAGAGGTAGAGGAGTCACCCCTCCACTTT. Protein sequence: CASSVEVEESPLHF.

The J gene is TRBJ2-6, the V gene TRBV15; no clear D gene. Germline loops: CDR1 LNHNV, CDR2 YYDKDF (reference sequence). CDR3 length: 13 residues. The V end lost 4 bases, the J end lost 4 bases, and 5 bases lay between the germline ends. As DNA, the CDR3 is TGTGCCACCAGCATCCCCGGGGCCAACGTCCTGACTTTC. Translation gives CATSIPGANVLTF.

This clone was observed a handful of times. This CDR3 reads CASSSQANPYEQYF. CDR3 DNA sequence: TGTGCCAGCAGTTCACAGGCGAACCCCTACGAGCAGTACTTC. The V call is TRBV27, the J call TRBJ2-7; tentatively, D is TRBD1 (5 bases). The CDR3 runs to 14 residues. Trimming cost V 4 bases and J 2 bases, with 12 bases left between them. Germline loops: CDR1 MNHEY, CDR2 SMNVEV (reference sequence).

This chain joins TRBV19 and TRBJ1-5; a possible D gene is TRBD1 (5 bases). The CDR3 runs to 13 residues. The V end lost 4 bases, the J end lost 3 bases, and 7 bases lay between the germline ends. Germline V lookup: CDR1 LNHDA, CDR2 SQIVND (reference sequence). The CDR3 nucleotides read TGTGCCAGTAGTAGACAGTTCAATCAGCCCCAGCATTTT. This sequence encodes CASSRQFNQPQHF.

V usage is TRBV6-6 and J usage is TRBJ1-3; D remains ambiguous. The V end lost 5 bases, the J end lost 0 bases, and 8 bases lay between the germline ends. The CDR3 has 14 residues. Germline CDR1 is MNHNY and CDR2 is SVGAGI (reference sequence). The CDR3 reads CASSTRSSGNTIYF. CDR3 sequence (DNA): TGTGCCAGCAGTACCCGTAGCTCTGGAAACACCATATATTTT.

V usage is TRBV25-1 and J usage is TRBJ1-3; 11 nucleotides align to TRBD1. From germline, CDR1 is MGHDK and CDR2 SYGVNS. The CDR3 is 16 amino acids. The J segment lost 3 bases and the V segment lost 5 bases, leaving 6 bases of the junction unmatched. The CDR3 region has the DNA TGTGCCAGCAGTTCTGGACAGGGGGCGTATGGAAACACCATATATTTT. Encoded protein: CASSSGQGAYGNTIYF.

The chain recombines TRBV18 with TRBJ1-6, with TRBD1 identical over 9 bases. The ends lost 7 bases at V and 8 bases at J; junction bases unmatched: 9. This CDR3 is built from 15 residues. Germline CDR1 is KGHSH and CDR2 is LQKENI. CDR3 nucleotides: TGTGCCAGCTTTTTGCTCACAGGGGGCGATTCACCCCTCCACTTT. Protein: CASFLLTGGDSPLHF.

This chain links TRBV4-1 with TRBJ2-2, with 9 bases that match TRBD1. CDR3 length: 15 residues. The germline CDR1 and CDR2 sequences are MGHRA and YSYEKL. Germline trimming cut 4 bases from V and 3 bases from J; bases unmatched to any gene: 3. The CDR3 sequence is CASSPRDRDTGELFF. The CDR3 bases are TGCGCCAGCAGCCCCCGGGACAGGGACACCGGGGAGCTGTTTTTT.

This chain connects TRBV25-1 to TRBJ2-2; D may be TRBD1 (6 bases). Germline V gives CDR1 MGHDK, CDR2 SYGVNS. This CDR3 region has 17 residues. V lost 5 bases, J lost 6 bases, and 22 bases lay in between. For the CDR3, the DNA is TGTGCCAGCAGTTCTGTTGGCGGCAGGGGACCTGCCGGGGAGCTGTTTTTT. It yields the protein CASSSVGGRGPAGELFF.

The chain joins TRBV25-1 to TRBJ2-2; possibly TRBD1 or TRBD2 for D (5 bases each). Deletions cut 5 bases from V and 5 bases from J, with 18 bases between. This CDR3 is 16 amino acids long. Germline V gene sequence: CDR1 MGHDK, CDR2 SYGVNS. CDR3 nucleotide sequence: TGTGCCAGCAGTCCCTCGGGGCAGGGTGGAACCGGGGAGCTGTTTTTT. Protein: CASSPSGQGGTGELFF.

A word on this clone: This specimen includes other DNA sequences encoding the same CDR3. V and J are TRBV18 and TRBJ2-2, with 8 positions matching TRBD1. The CDR3 has 15 amino acids. Germline values: CDR1 KGHSH, CDR2 LQKENI. Unmatched junction bases numbered 1, after V lost 3 bases and J lost 1 base. The CDR3 sequence is CASSPGTGNTGELFF. The DNA for the CDR3 is TGTGCCAGCTCACCCGGGACAGGGAACACCGGGGAGCTGTTTTTT.

The V call is TRBV9, the J call TRBJ2-1; D perhaps matches TRBD2 (5 bases). The CDR3 contains 13 residues. The germline V gene encodes CDR1 SGDLS and CDR2 YYNGEE. The V and J ends lost 4 bases and 5 bases respectively, with 10 bases between them. This CDR3 reads CASSPPGDNEQFF. The CDR3 nucleotides are TGTGCCAGCAGCCCGCCCGGGGACAATGAGCAGTTCTTC.

This clone has a single count. V usage is TRBV12-3 or TRBV12-4 and J usage is TRBJ2-1; no reliable D call. The CDR3 contains 11 residues. The V and J ends lost 6 bases and 9 bases respectively, with 9 bases between them. CDR3 residues: CASSTLVEQFF. Here the CDR3 DNA reads TGTGCCAGCAGCACTTTGGTTGAGCAGTTCTTC.

This sequence joins TRBV5-1 and TRBJ2-7; TRBD1 agrees at 7 bases. CDR1 and CDR2 from the germline V gene are SGHRS and YFSETQ. This CDR3 contains 13 residues. The CDR3 protein is CASRWDSSYEQYV. The CDR3 DNA follows: TGTGCCAGCAGGTGGGACAGCTCCTACGAGCAGTACGTC.

The gene calls are TRBV30 and TRBJ2-1; TRBD1 agrees at 9 bases. The CDR3 is made up of 14 amino acids. With V trimmed by 2 bases and J by 7 bases, 6 bases remained unmatched. Germline loops: CDR1 GTSNPN, CDR2 SVGIG (reference sequence). CDR3 region: CAWSPGTGWNEQFF. DNA for the CDR3: TGTGCCTGGAGTCCCGGGACAGGGTGGAATGAGCAGTTCTTC.

V gene TRBV27 combines with J gene TRBJ1-1; D ambiguous. Between the trimmed V and J ends, which lost 3 bases and 1 base, there was a span of 9 bases. From germline, CDR1 is MNHEY and CDR2 SMNVEV (reference sequence). This CDR3 contains 14 residues. The CDR3 region is CASSFTAGNTEAFF. The DNA of the CDR3 is TGTGCCAGCAGTTTTACCGCCGGGAACACTGAAGCTTTCTTT.

The chain carries TRBV2 and TRBJ2-2, with D perhaps matching TRBD2 (6 bases). V was pared by 5 bases and J by 0 bases, with 10 bases between. This CDR3 is built from 15 residues. CDR1 and CDR2 (germline): SNHLY, FYNNEI. The CDR3 DNA follows: TGTGCCAGCAGTTGGAGGGGATCGAACACCGGGGAGCTGTTTTTT. Translated, it gives CASSWRGSNTGELFF.

The V gene is TRBV11-2, the J gene TRBJ1-1; D ambiguous. CDR1 and CDR2 from the germline V gene are SGHAT and FQNNGV. This CDR3 spans 13 amino acids. V lost 10 bases, J lost 6 bases, and 18 bases lay in between. CDR3 in DNA: TGTGCCACCTTAGGTGTGGCCGGGGCTGAAGCTTTCTTT. This encodes CATLGVAGAEAFF.